Sequencing of this T cell receptor beta chain was carried out in a study of OX40 agonist ivuxolimab in advanced cancers. TCRdb's table, derived via immunoSEQ multiplex PCR, lists solely in-frame clones and lacks some. The table has around 99,000 clones, around 93% seen once; the top ten hold 0.95% to 1.5%. V was pared by 2 bases and J by 4 bases, with 4 bases of the junction left unmatched. Germline V gene lookup returns CDR1 SGHTA and CDR2 FQGTGA. The CDR3 extends over 14 amino acids. This clonotype originated in an adult with an advanced solid tumor such as melanoma, head and neck, liver or kidney cancer. The starting material was CD4+ or CD8+ T cells sorted from blood, obtained in a trial of the OX40 agonist ivuxolimab. J is TRBJ2-5 and V is TRBV7-3; 7 bases fit TRBD2. The CDR3 bases are TGTGCCAGCAGCTTAGCGGGAGCATCAGAGACCCAGTACTTC. Translation gives CASSLAGASETQYF.